Below, 32 T cell receptor beta chains from the same sample are listed, as sequenced in a study of blood T cell repertoires in COVID-19. The data were produced by immunoSEQ multiplex PCR, yet TCRdb's version contains in-frame clones alone and is incomplete. The sample holds more than 90,000 clones, more than 70% seen once. The sequenced sample was peripheral blood. The source is a woman aged 25 to 39 with acute or convalescent COVID-19.

V and J are TRBV11-2 and TRBJ2-7, with 9 bases identical to TRBD1. The CDR3 runs to 15 residues. V was clipped by 3 bases and J by 2 bases; unmatched bases: 5. Germline V CDR1 and CDR2: SGHAT, FQNNGV. CDR3 sequence reads: CASSLTGTGPYEQYF. The CDR3, as DNA: TGTGCCAGCAGCTTGACCGGGACAGGGCCCTACGAGCAGTACTTC.

The V gene is TRBV29-1, the J gene TRBJ1-4; possible D gene TRBD1, 6 bases. This CDR3 spans 15 amino acids. Germline V lookup: CDR1 SQVTM, CDR2 ANQGSEA. V was pared by 4 bases and J by 0 bases, with 12 bases between. CDR3 amino acids: CSVVAGVATNEKLFF. CDR3 bases: TGCAGCGTTGTTGCAGGGGTTGCAACTAATGAAAAACTGTTTTTT.

The rearrangement joins TRBV7-3 to TRBJ2-5, with TRBD2 matching 9 bases. Germline V gene data show CDR1 as SGHTA and CDR2 as FQGTGA. The V segment lost 3 bases and the J segment 2 bases; nucleotides outside the gene matches: 1. The CDR3 consists of 14 residues. The CDR3 spells CASSFAGGQETQYF. The CDR3 bases are TGTGCCAGCAGCTTTGCGGGGGGGCAAGAGACCCAGTACTTC.

Only a few counts were recorded for this clone. This chain uses TRBV11-1 with TRBJ1-4, with TRBD1 matching over 9 bases. CDR1 SGHAT and CDR2 FQDESV come from the germline V gene (reference sequence). The CDR3 is 15 residues long. V lost 5 bases to trimming and J lost 7 bases; unmatched junction nucleotides: 8. The CDR3 sequence: CASSPRDRAGEKLFF. In DNA form, the CDR3 reads TGTGCCAGCAGCCCGCGGGACAGGGCGGGTGAAAAACTGTTTTTT.

This sequence joins TRBV6-5 and TRBJ1-5; D not certain. Germline V CDR1 and CDR2: MNHEY, SVGAGI. Deletions cut 6 bases from V and 2 bases from J, with 5 bases between. The CDR3 is made up of 12 amino acids. This chain's CDR3 is CASRTGNQPQHF. The CDR3 nucleotides read TGTGCCAGCAGAACAGGCAATCAGCCCCAGCATTTT.

The chain uses TRBV5-4 and TRBJ2-3; D possibly corresponds to TRBD1 (5 bases). In germline, CDR1 is SGHNT, CDR2 YYREEE (reference sequence). V was trimmed by 1 base and J by 0 bases, leaving 9 bases between them. The CDR3 sequence is 15 residues long. This CDR3 reads CASSLTGPSTDTQYF. In DNA, the CDR3 is TGTGCCAGCAGCTTGACAGGACCTAGCACAGATACGCAGTATTTT.

This clone was observed a handful of times. This sequence joins TRBV9 and TRBJ2-3; the match to TRBD1 covers 10 bases. CDR1 is SGDLS and CDR2 is YYNGEE in the germline V gene. The CDR3 length is 15 residues. V was pared by 4 bases and J by 5 bases, with 7 bases of the junction left unmatched. CDR3: CASSRQGAWGDTQYF. DNA for the CDR3: TGTGCCAGCAGCAGACAGGGGGCTTGGGGAGATACGCAGTATTTT.

The chain carries TRBV24-1 and TRBJ2-3, with D tentatively TRBD1 (5 bases). This CDR3 is built from 17 residues. The V gene's germline CDR1 is KGHDR and CDR2 SFDVKD. Trimming took off 0 bases at V and 2 bases at J, with 14 bases between the two ends. The CDR3 DNA reads as TGTGCCACCAGTGATTTGAAATTTTCAGGGCACACAGATACGCAGTATTTT. It is translated as CATSDLKFSGHTDTQYF.

The J gene is TRBJ1-1, the V gene TRBV7-3; 9 bases are shared with TRBD1. V trimming: 5 bases; J trimming: 4 bases; junction bases outside the gene matches: 5. The germline V gene encodes CDR1 SGHTA and CDR2 FQGTGA. The CDR3 extends over 14 amino acids. This CDR3 is CASSLQGAGTEAFF. CDR3 sequence (DNA): TGTGCCAGCAGCCTACAGGGGGCGGGCACTGAAGCTTTCTTT.

The V gene is TRBV30, the J gene TRBJ2-2; D is perhaps TRBD1 (5 bases). CDR3 length: 14 residues. V was trimmed by 2 bases and J by 5 bases, leaving 12 bases between them. Germline loops: CDR1 GTSNPN, CDR2 SVGIG (reference sequence). The CDR3 nucleotides are TGTGCCTGGAGTAAGGCAGGGCAAACCGGGGAGCTGTTTTTT. Translation: CAWSKAGQTGELFF.

This clone was counted only a few times. J is TRBJ1-1 and V is TRBV9; D uncertain. Deletions cut 0 bases from V and 11 bases from J, with 14 bases between. The germline gives CDR1 SGDLS, CDR2 YYNGEE. The CDR3 is 13 amino acids. The CDR3 region is CASSVESTTRAFF. CDR3 DNA: TGTGCCAGCAGCGTAGAATCCACCACGCGGGCTTTCTTT. Drawing the rest from reference TRBV9 and TRBJ1-1, the complete variable domain is DSGVTQTPKHLITATGQRVTLRCSPRSGDLSVYWYQQSLDQGLQFLIQYYNGEERAKGNILERFSAQQFPDLHSELNLSSLELGDSALYFCASSVESTTRAFFGQGTRLTVV.

This clone occurred a few times. The chain uses TRBV7-9 and TRBJ2-5; D may be TRBD2 (5 bases). Looked up from germline, CDR1 is SEHNR and CDR2 is FQNEAQ (reference sequence). The CDR3 is 13 residues long. V was cut by 6 bases and J by 3 bases, with 11 bases left in between. In DNA form, the CDR3 reads TGTGCCAGCAGTTTAAGCGGAGAAGAGACCCAGTACTTC. Protein: CASSLSGEETQYF.

This sequence joins TRBV3-1 (or the pseudogene TRBV3-2) and TRBJ1-6, with 9 bases that match TRBD1. The CDR3 loop spans 16 amino acids. Unmatched junction bases numbered 9, after V lost 3 bases and J lost 9 bases. Germline values: CDR1 LGHDT, CDR2 YNNKEL (reference sequence). CDR3 sequence: CASSQGGQGRGSPLHF. CDR3 nucleotide sequence: TGTGCCAGCAGCCAGGGAGGACAGGGGAGGGGTTCACCCCTCCACTTT.

The chain joins TRBV7-9 to TRBJ2-7; 10 bases fit TRBD1. There are 15 residues in the CDR3. V shed 5 bases and J 4 bases; nucleotides not matched to a gene: 8. Looked up from germline, CDR1 is SEHNR and CDR2 is FQNEAQ (reference sequence). CDR3 nucleotides: TGTGCCAGCAGCCGTATTCCGGGACAGGGGTACGAGCAGTACTTC. The encoded protein is CASSRIPGQGYEQYF.

This chain connects TRBV11-2 to TRBJ2-7; D is unclear. The CDR3 totals 11 residues. Germline V lookup: CDR1 SGHAT, CDR2 FQNNGV. Trimming removed 5 bases from V and 3 bases from J, with 5 bases in between. In DNA form, the CDR3 reads TGTGCCAGCAGCCCCCACTACGAGCAGTACTTC. It is translated as CASSPHYEQYF.

The J gene is TRBJ2-7, the V gene TRBV7-3; 8 bases agree with TRBD2. V shed 5 bases, J shed 6 bases, and the junction held 15 bases outside the gene matches. The CDR3 sequence is 16 residues long. The germline gives CDR1 SGHTA, CDR2 FQGTGA. The CDR3 coding sequence is TGTGCCAGCAGCCAGGGGCCAGCGGGGGATGGAAGCGAGCAGTACTTC. Translation: CASSQGPAGDGSEQYF.

V is TRBV2 and J is TRBJ1-2, with D uncertain. The CDR3 contains 12 residues. CDR1 SNHLY and CDR2 FYNNEI come from the germline V gene. Trimming took 8 bases from V and 7 from J, leaving 14 bases between them. The CDR3 loop is CASEGLGSGYTF. CDR3 in DNA: TGTGCCAGCGAGGGTCTTGGGAGTGGCTACACCTTC.

This clone was counted a single time. CDR3 nucleotides: TGCGCCAGCAGCTTAGAGATTGGCGACAGGGGTTATTCACCCCTCCACTTT. Translated: CASSLEIGDRGYSPLHF. J is TRBJ1-6 and V is TRBV4-1; 8 positions match TRBD1. Germline CDR1 and CDR2: MGHRA and YSYEKL. Trimming at V came to 5 bases and at J to 8 bases, leaving 14 bases not matched to a gene. This CDR3 region has 17 residues.

The J gene is TRBJ2-1, the V gene TRBV7-3; TRBD1 might be the D (6 bases). There are 12 residues in the CDR3. Trimming took 5 bases from V and 8 from J, leaving 10 bases between them. Germline V CDR1 and CDR2: SGHTA, FQGTGA. The CDR3 sequence: CASSPRGDEQFF. The CDR3 nucleotides are TGTGCCAGCAGCCCCAGGGGTGATGAGCAGTTCTTC.

This sequence joins TRBV27 and TRBJ2-2; D not resolved. The germline CDR1 and CDR2 sequences are MNHEY and SMNVEV (reference sequence). Trimming left V 5 bases short and J 4 bases short, with 8 bases between. CDR3 size: 13 residues. CDR3 sequence reads: CASSPDSTGELFF. DNA for the CDR3: TGTGCCAGCAGTCCCGACTCCACCGGGGAGCTGTTTTTT.

The V gene is TRBV10-3, the J gene TRBJ2-7, with D possibly matching TRBD1 (5 bases). Germline values: CDR1 ENHRY, CDR2 SYGVKD. There are 13 residues in the CDR3. V was clipped by 4 bases and J by 9 bases, with 16 bases between them. The CDR3 loop is CAISAGQVDGQYF. The CDR3 DNA reads TGTGCCATCAGTGCCGGACAAGTGGACGGGCAGTACTTC.

In its sample, this clone was seen once. The rearrangement joins TRBV5-1 to TRBJ2-1; 13 bases agree with TRBD2. CDR1 SGHRS and CDR2 YFSETQ come from the germline V gene. V lost 4 bases and J lost 7; bases outside the gene matches: 5. The CDR3 covers 15 residues. The CDR3 nucleotides are TGCGCCAGCAGCCCGGGACTAGCGGGGTTAAATGAGCAGTTCTTC. It encodes CASSPGLAGLNEQFF.

The chain couples TRBV6-5 to TRBJ1-1, with a possible D match to TRBD1 (5 bases). Trimming removed 6 bases at V and 0 bases at J, with 11 bases between. Germline V CDR1 and CDR2: MNHEY, SVGAGI. The CDR3 totals 14 residues. CDR3: CASRVGGVNTEAFF. The CDR3 region has the DNA TGTGCCAGCAGGGTCGGGGGGGTGAACACTGAAGCTTTCTTT.

The chain couples TRBV7-8 to TRBJ2-3; 12 bases are shared with TRBD2. The J segment lost 1 base and the V segment lost 0 bases, leaving 5 bases of the junction unmatched. The germline V gene has CDR1 SGHVS and CDR2 FQNEAQ. The CDR3 is made up of 18 amino acids. DNA of the CDR3: TGTGCCAGCAGCTTAGCGCTAGCGGGGGGGCTCGGCACAGATACGCAGTATTTT. The encoded protein is CASSLALAGGLGTDTQYF.

The V and J genes are TRBV2 and TRBJ1-6, with 7 bases fitting TRBD1. Germline loops: CDR1 SNHLY, CDR2 FYNNEI. CDR3 length: 14 residues. Trimming at V came to 6 bases and at J to 9 bases, leaving 8 bases not matched to a gene. The CDR3 loop is CASRAGGFISPLHF. CDR3 bases: TGTGCCAGCAGGGCAGGGGGGTTCATTTCACCCCTCCACTTT. Full variable domain (outside the CDR3, taken from reference TRBV2 and TRBJ1-6): EPEVTQTPSHQVTQMGQEVILRCVPISNHLYFYWYRQILGQKVEFLVSFYNNEISEKSEIFDDQFSVERPDGSNFTLKIRSTKLEDSAMYFCASRAGGFISPLHFGNGTRLTVT.

The J gene is TRBJ1-2, the V gene TRBV9; 7 nucleotides line up with TRBD1. This CDR3 region has 16 residues. Germline V gives CDR1 SGDLS, CDR2 YYNGEE. J was trimmed by 6 bases and V by 0 bases; bases with no gene match: 11. The CDR3 region is CASSVDSRGQADGYTF. The DNA of the CDR3 is TGTGCCAGCAGCGTAGACTCCCGCGGACAGGCGGATGGCTACACCTTC.

The gene calls are TRBV24-1 and TRBJ1-2, with D perhaps TRBD1 (6 bases). CDR3 size: 13 residues. Per the germline V gene, CDR1 is KGHDR and CDR2 is SFDVKD. V was clipped by 11 bases and J by 0 bases, with 12 bases between them. The CDR3 DNA reads as TGTGCCATCGGGACAAGTACTAACTATGGCTACACCTTC. It yields the protein CAIGTSTNYGYTF.

This clone was observed a single time. The rearrangement uses TRBV7-9 and TRBJ2-1; possible D gene TRBD2, 6 bases. The germline CDR1 and CDR2 sequences are SEHNR and FQNEAQ (reference sequence). The CDR3 extends over 15 amino acids. V gave up 8 bases and J gave up 0 bases, with 14 bases separating them. The CDR3 bases are TGTGCCAGCGGATCCCCGGAGGGCTCCTACAATGAGCAGTTCTTC. Protein sequence: CASGSPEGSYNEQFF.

In DNA form, the CDR3 reads TGCGCCAGCAGCCAAGATGGGGCGGCCTCCTACAATGAGCAGTTCTTC. Its protein is CASSQDGAASYNEQFF. The rearrangement uses TRBV4-1 and TRBJ2-1, with D possibly matching TRBD1 (5 bases). Trimming took off 0 bases at V and 0 bases at J, with 9 bases between the two ends. Germline values: CDR1 MGHRA, CDR2 YSYEKL. CDR3 length: 16 residues.

To note about this clone: Other DNA sequences in the same sample also yield this CDR3. The V and J genes are TRBV19 and TRBJ2-7; D call uncertain. This CDR3 region has 13 residues. The germline V and J ends were trimmed by 3 bases and 0 bases, with 6 bases remaining between them. CDR1 and CDR2 (germline): LNHDA, SQIVND (reference sequence). CDR3: CASSIPGSYEQYF. Here the CDR3 DNA reads TGTGCCAGTAGTATCCCGGGCTCCTACGAGCAGTACTTC.

V gene TRBV9 combines with J gene TRBJ1-3; tentatively, D is TRBD1 (6 bases). Trimming stripped 3 bases from V and 2 bases from J, with 12 bases between. Germline CDR1 SGDLS, CDR2 YYNGEE. The CDR3 has 15 residues. The CDR3 region is CASSDAQGPGNTIYF. The CDR3 DNA sequence: TGTGCCAGCAGCGACGCACAGGGCCCTGGAAACACCATATATTTT.

There are a few counts of this clone. The CDR3 coding sequence is TGTGCCAGCAGCCAGAGGGTGCCTCGCACTGAAGCTTTCTTT. Encoded protein: CASSQRVPRTEAFF. J is TRBJ1-1 and V is TRBV7-2, with D hard to call. Germline loops: CDR1 SGHTA, CDR2 FQGNSA. The CDR3 length is 14 residues. V lost 5 bases, J lost 4 bases, and 14 bases lay in between.